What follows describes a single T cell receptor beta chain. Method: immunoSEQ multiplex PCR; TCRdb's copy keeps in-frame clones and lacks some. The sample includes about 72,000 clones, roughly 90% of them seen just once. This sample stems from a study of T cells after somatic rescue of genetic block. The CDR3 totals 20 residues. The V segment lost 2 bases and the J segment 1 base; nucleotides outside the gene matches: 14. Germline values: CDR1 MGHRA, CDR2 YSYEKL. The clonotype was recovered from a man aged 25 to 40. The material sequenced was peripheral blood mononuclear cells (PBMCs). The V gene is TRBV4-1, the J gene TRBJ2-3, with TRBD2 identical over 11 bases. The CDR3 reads CASSQPTGASGGKRTDTQYF. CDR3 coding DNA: TGCGCCAGCAGCCAACCTACTGGGGCTAGCGGGGGGAAACGCACAGATACGCAGTATTTT.